Following are 23 T cell receptor beta chains from one sample sequenced in a study of shared T cell receptors in the human thymus. Assay: immunoSEQ multiplex PCR; the TCRdb copy retains only in-frame clones and omits some. The table includes about 660,000 clones, more than 70% detected once. In addition, the sample was reused for a study of human thymus T cells.

The sample taken for sequencing was thymocytes. Every receptor here comes from a boy under three years old with a congenital heart defect.

The rearrangement joins TRBV6-7 to TRBJ2-5; the D gene is possibly TRBD2 (5 bases). TRBV6-7 is noted as an ORF with a role that remains uncertain. The CDR3 has 11 residues. V dropped 5 bases and J dropped 4 bases, with 5 bases sitting between them. The CDR3 spells CASSEGETQYF. The CDR3 nucleotides are TGTGCCAGCAGTGAGGGAGAGACCCAGTACTTC.

The chain employs TRBV4-1 and TRBJ1-1; maybe TRBD1 (6 bases). The V end lost 1 base, the J end lost 0 bases, and 12 bases lay between the germline ends. CDR3 size: 16 residues. Per the germline V gene, CDR1 is MGHRA and CDR2 is YSYEKL. The CDR3 spells CASSQGGGTVNTEAFF. CDR3 DNA: TGCGCCAGCAGCCAAGGTGGGGGCACGGTGAACACTGAAGCTTTCTTT.

The genes are TRBV5-1 and TRBJ2-3; the D gene is possibly TRBD1 (6 bases). Germline V gene data show CDR1 as SGHRS and CDR2 as YFSETQ. CDR3 length: 15 residues. V was cut by 4 bases and J by 2 bases, with 14 bases left in between. The CDR3 region is CASSPSLGATDTQYF. The CDR3 DNA reads TGCGCCAGCAGCCCGTCTTTGGGGGCCACAGATACGCAGTATTTT.

This chain links TRBV4-2 with TRBJ2-7, with 9 bases lining up with TRBD1. CDR3 length: 17 residues. V trimming: 0 bases; J trimming: 2 bases; junction bases outside the gene matches: 8. The germline CDR1 and CDR2 sequences are LGHNA and YNFKEQ. DNA of the CDR3: TGTGCCAGCAGCCAAGAAAGGGCGGGGACAGGGACCTACGAGCAGTACTTC. Amino acids: CASSQERAGTGTYEQYF.

The chain carries TRBV5-5 and TRBJ1-5; D is unresolved. The V gene lost 4 bases and the J gene lost 0 bases, with 11 bases spanning the gap. The CDR3 is 15 residues long. Germline-derived CDR1 and CDR2 are SGHKS and YYEKEE (reference sequence). CDR3 protein: CASSQGLDSNQPQHF. CDR3 coding DNA: TGTGCCAGCAGCCAAGGACTGGATAGCAATCAGCCCCAGCATTTT.

The CDR3: CASSGGPAGDEQFF. The CDR3 DNA is TGTGCCAGCAGCGGGGGCCCCGCGGGAGATGAGCAGTTCTTC. The genes are TRBV14 and TRBJ2-1; possibly TRBD2 for D (7 bases). Trimming stripped 5 bases from V and 8 bases from J, with 16 bases between. Germline values: CDR1 SGHDN, CDR2 FVKESK. The CDR3 is 14 amino acids.

V is TRBV4-1 and J is TRBJ1-3; D possibly corresponds to TRBD1 (5 bases). The V end lost 0 bases, the J end lost 0 bases, and 9 bases lay between the germline ends. The CDR3 is 16 residues long. Germline V lookup: CDR1 MGHRA, CDR2 YSYEKL. CDR3 protein: CASSQDTGYSGNTIYF. The CDR3 DNA follows: TGCGCCAGCAGCCAAGATACAGGCTACTCTGGAAACACCATATATTTT.

CDR3 in DNA: TGTGCCAGCAGTACAGGGTTAGTCGGAGGCGAGCAGTACTTC. It specifies CASSTGLVGGEQYF. V and J are TRBV6-1 and TRBJ2-7, with D perhaps matching TRBD1 (6 bases). This CDR3 comprises 14 residues. Trimming removed 5 bases from V and 6 bases from J, with 17 bases in between. CDR1 is MNHNS, CDR2 SASEGT, per germline.

The chain uses TRBV5-4 and TRBJ1-4, with a possible D match to TRBD1 (6 bases). The CDR3 spans 15 residues. CDR1 is SGHNT, CDR2 YYREEE, per germline (reference sequence). Deletions cut 3 bases from V and 7 bases from J, with 16 bases between. As DNA, the CDR3 is TGTGCCAGCAGCTCCCTCCCAGGGGCGGGTGAAAAACTGTTTTTT. It encodes CASSSLPGAGEKLFF.

This clone was seen only once. This rearrangement joins TRBV29-1 to TRBJ2-3; 11 bases line up with TRBD2. The V gene end was trimmed by 7 bases and the J gene end by 0 bases; junction bases not matched to a gene: 12. CDR1 and CDR2 from the germline V gene are SQVTM and ANQGSEA. The CDR3 has 17 amino acids. The CDR3: CSGHTSGGNTSTDTQYF. CDR3 in DNA: TGCAGCGGCCACACTAGCGGGGGTAATACTAGCACAGATACGCAGTATTTT.

In DNA, the CDR3 is TGTGCCAGCAGTCCAGGACAGAACTATGGCTACACCTTC. Translating it yields CASSPGQNYGYTF. The V and J genes are TRBV6-5 and TRBJ1-2; tentative D call: TRBD1 (6 bases). The germline V and J ends were trimmed by 5 bases and 2 bases, with 9 bases remaining between them. Germline loops: CDR1 MNHEY, CDR2 SVGAGI. This CDR3 region has 13 residues.

V is TRBV5-4 and J is TRBJ1-6; D is possibly TRBD1 (6 bases). The CDR3 extends over 16 amino acids. The V end was cut by 2 bases, the J end by 9 bases, with 18 bases between. Looked up from germline, CDR1 is SGHNT and CDR2 is YYREEE (reference sequence). The CDR3 protein is CASSLQGRAYGSPLHF. Here the CDR3 DNA reads TGTGCCAGCAGCTTACAGGGAAGGGCATATGGTTCACCCCTCCACTTT.

The V and J genes are TRBV29-1 and TRBJ2-2, with D possibly TRBD1 on 6 matching bases. V shed 7 bases and J shed 5 bases, with 20 bases lying between them. The CDR3 totals 15 residues. Germline V lookup: CDR1 SQVTM, CDR2 ANQGSEA. The CDR3 is CSGTGFPGRTGELFF. DNA for the CDR3: TGCAGCGGAACAGGGTTCCCGGGTCGAACCGGGGAGCTGTTTTTT.

This chain joins TRBV28 and TRBJ1-4; 9 bases line up with TRBD1. The germline V gene encodes CDR1 MDHEN and CDR2 SYDVKM. J was trimmed by 2 bases and V by 3 bases; bases with no gene match: 7. This CDR3 spans 17 amino acids. CDR3 residues: CASSFFRDRDTNEKLFF. In nucleotides, the CDR3 is TGTGCCAGCAGTTTTTTCCGGGACAGGGACACTAATGAAAAACTGTTTTTT.

The chain joins TRBV5-1 to TRBJ2-7; TRBD1 matches 10 bases. V shed 4 bases and J 3 bases; nucleotides not matched to a gene: 10. Germline-derived CDR1 and CDR2 are SGHRS and YFSETQ. CDR3 length: 16 residues. This chain's CDR3 is CASSRSGQGGLYEQYF. The CDR3 coding sequence is TGCGCCAGCAGCCGATCCGGACAGGGGGGCCTCTACGAGCAGTACTTC.

The chain employs TRBV6-1 and TRBJ2-5, with 10 bases aligning to TRBD1. Near its end, the DNA agrees better with TRBJ2-7, so the J call may be wrong. Germline values: CDR1 MNHNS, CDR2 SASEGT. CDR3 length: 15 residues. CDR3 in amino acids: CASSPGQGIFYEQYF. In DNA form, the CDR3 reads TGTGCCAGCAGTCCGGGACAGGGGATTTTCTACGAGCAGTACTTC.

The chain combines TRBV5-4 with TRBJ1-2, with D possibly matching TRBD1 (6 bases). V dropped 4 bases and J dropped 2 bases, with 18 bases sitting between them. Germline-derived CDR1 and CDR2 are SGHNT and YYREEE (reference sequence). There are 16 residues in the CDR3. This chain's CDR3 is CASSPTGSVLNYGYTF. The CDR3 DNA is TGTGCCAGCAGCCCCACAGGGTCCGTCCTGAACTATGGCTACACCTTC.

The chain links TRBV29-1 to TRBJ1-2; D not certain. This CDR3 contains 13 residues. V lost 3 bases to trimming and J lost 3 bases, with 11 bases between them. Germline V lookup: CDR1 SQVTM, CDR2 ANQGSEA. CDR3: CSVEKTADYGYTF. The CDR3 DNA sequence: TGCAGCGTTGAGAAAACAGCAGACTATGGCTACACCTTC.

This clone has a single count. The V gene is TRBV7-2, the J gene TRBJ1-2, with D tentatively TRBD1 (5 bases). Deletions cut 5 bases from V and 5 bases from J, with 15 bases between. Germline lookup yields CDR1 SGHTA and CDR2 FQGNSA. The CDR3 spans 14 residues. The CDR3 DNA reads as TGTGCCAGCAGCACGCACATCTCAGGGTATGGCTACACCTTC. It specifies CASSTHISGYGYTF.

This clone was seen only once. This chain links TRBV11-2 with TRBJ1-1, with 12 bases matching TRBD1. The CDR3 extends over 19 amino acids. The junction had 21 bases not matched to a gene; V was cut back by 10 bases and J by 3 bases. Germline CDR1 SGHAT, CDR2 FQNNGV. Written as DNA, the CDR3 is TGTGCCATAGGCGTGGGACAGGGGGCGCAGTCTTTTAAGGACACTGAAGCTTTCTTT. Translated, it gives CAIGVGQGAQSFKDTEAFF.

J is TRBJ2-1 and V is TRBV7-2, with TRBD1 identical over 8 bases. V lost 3 bases and J lost 6; bases outside the gene matches: 1. The CDR3 runs 13 residues. Germline V CDR1 and CDR2: SGHTA, FQGNSA. The CDR3 here is CASSLTGANEQFF. The CDR3 DNA reads as TGTGCCAGCAGCTTGACAGGGGCCAATGAGCAGTTCTTC.

The chain has TRBV5-8 and TRBJ2-7; D remains unclear. V lost 2 bases and J lost 1, with 4 bases in between. There are 12 residues in the CDR3. Germline V gene data show CDR1 as SGHTS and CDR2 as YDEGEE. Here the CDR3 DNA reads TGTGCCAGCAGCTTCCTTTCCTACGAGCAGTACTTC. It specifies CASSFLSYEQYF. The full variable domain, completed using reference TRBV5-8 and TRBJ2-7, is EAGVTQSPTHLIKTRGQQATLRCSPISGHTSVYWYQQALGLGLQFLLWYDEGEERNRGNFPPRFSGRQFPNYSSELNVNALELEDSALYLCASSFLSYEQYFGPGTRLTVT.

The chain uses TRBV28 and TRBJ2-4; 7 bases align to TRBD2. Per the germline V gene, CDR1 is MDHEN and CDR2 is SYDVKM. The CDR3 extends over 22 amino acids. Trimming at V came to 2 bases and at J to 0 bases, leaving 22 bases not matched to a gene. CDR3 DNA sequence: TGTGCCAGCAGTTTACCGGGGGGAGGGCAGAAACCCACCTCGCTAGCCAAAAACATTCAGTACTTC. Translating gives CASSLPGGGQKPTSLAKNIQYF. Complete variable domain (other parts from reference TRBV28 and TRBJ2-4): DVKVTQSSRYLVKRTGEKVFLECVQDMDHENMFWYRQDPGLGLRLIYFSYDVKMKEKGDIPEGYSVSREKKERFSLILESASTNQTSMYLCASSLPGGGQKPTSLAKNIQYFGAGTRLSVL.